The next 30 T cell receptor beta chains were all read from a single sample in a study of technical replicates of blood from several donors listed by TCRdb under 2017. The library was generated by the immunoSEQ multiplex PCR assay. TCRdb took over this immuneACCESS table, retaining in-frame rearrangements with V and J assigned. Such tables are incomplete; in checked studies, under half of the missing clones stem from an unresolved V gene, and the remainder is unexplained. Present in this sample are fewer than 85,000 clones, around 94% of which were seen just once. The ten largest account for 0.3% to 0.5% of the sample. The sequenced sample was T cells isolated from PBMCs. These receptors came from a human donor in good health.

The gene calls are TRBV4-1 and TRBJ2-1, with TRBD2 identical over 9 bases. The CDR3 runs 20 residues. Germline V gene sequence: CDR1 MGHRA, CDR2 YSYEKL. V dropped 0 bases and J dropped 6; count of bases not matched to a gene: 18. CDR3 protein: CASSQENYAPVAGAPNEQFF. DNA for the CDR3: TGCGCCAGCAGCCAAGAAAACTACGCTCCGGTAGCGGGAGCCCCCAATGAGCAGTTCTTC.

The genes are TRBV14 and TRBJ2-2, with 9 bases that match TRBD2. Trimming took 2 bases from V and 5 from J; bases not matched to a gene: 6. The CDR3 is 16 residues long. Germline CDR1 reads SGHDN; CDR2 reads FVKESK. CDR3 coding DNA: TGTGCCAGCAGCCAATACCGACTAGCGGCAACCGGGGAGCTGTTTTTT. It yields the protein CASSQYRLAATGELFF.

The chain carries TRBV10-3 and TRBJ2-7; D possibly corresponds to TRBD1 (6 bases). The CDR3 sequence is 14 residues long. CDR1 is ENHRY and CDR2 is SYGVKD in the germline V gene. V lost 8 bases to trimming and J lost 1 base, with 15 bases between them. DNA of the CDR3: TGTGCCATCCTTCCCCCGGGACAATCCTACGAGCAGTACTTC. This translates into CAILPPGQSYEQYF.

V is TRBV30 and J is TRBJ1-3; no reliable D call. Germline CDR1 GTSNPN, CDR2 SVGIG (reference sequence). The V and J ends lost 5 bases and 0 bases respectively, with 5 bases between them. This CDR3 contains 12 residues. The CDR3 nucleotides are TGTGCCTGGTCTAACTCTGGAAACACCATATATTTT. This sequence encodes CAWSNSGNTIYF.

V usage is TRBV7-2 and J usage is TRBJ2-4; the D gene is possibly TRBD2 (6 bases). The V gene lost 3 bases and the J gene lost 7 bases, with 19 bases spanning the gap. There are 16 residues in the CDR3. Per germline, CDR1 SGHTA and CDR2 FQGNSA. CDR3 in amino acids: CASSFGRGRAGNIQYF. In DNA form, the CDR3 reads TGTGCCAGCAGCTTTGGTAGAGGACGTGCGGGGAACATTCAGTACTTC.

This clone was seen only a few times. CDR3 coding DNA: TGTGCCAGCAGCGCCCGGTTAAGAAATGAGCAGTTCTTC. Residues: CASSARLRNEQFF. This chain links TRBV7-2 with TRBJ2-1, with D unclear. Between the trimmed V and J ends, which lost 5 bases and 7 bases, there was a span of 12 bases. The germline CDR1 and CDR2 sequences are SGHTA and FQGNSA. The CDR3 has 13 residues.

This chain connects TRBV29-1 to TRBJ1-1; D might be TRBD1 (5 bases). There are 11 residues in the CDR3. From germline, CDR1 is SQVTM and CDR2 ANQGSEA. The ends were cut back, 6 bases at V and 1 base at J, with 6 bases in the middle. CDR3 sequence reads: CSVQGNTEAFF. The CDR3 coding sequence is TGCAGCGTGCAGGGGAACACTGAAGCTTTCTTT. Supplemented by reference TRBV29-1 and TRBJ1-1, the full variable domain reads SAVISQKPSRDICQRGTSLTIQCQVDSQVTMMFWYRQQPGQSLTLIATANQGSEATYESGFVIDKFPISRPNLTFSTLTVSNMSPEDSSIYLCSVQGNTEAFFGQGTRLTVV.

The chain couples TRBV2 to TRBJ1-5; D remains ambiguous. Trimming shortened V by 5 bases and J by 7 bases, and 15 bases separated the two germline ends. Germline loops: CDR1 SNHLY, CDR2 FYNNEI. This CDR3 spans 14 amino acids. Here the CDR3 DNA reads TGTGCCAGCAGTCCGGGCTTAATAGCGCAGCCCCAGCATTTT. Its protein is CASSPGLIAQPQHF.

V is TRBV4-2 and J is TRBJ1-1, with D unresolved. Germline lookup yields CDR1 LGHNA and CDR2 YNFKEQ. This CDR3 has 12 amino acids. Trimming pared 8 bases from V and 4 bases from J, leaving 11 bases between. CDR3 bases: TGTGCCAGCCGGGAGGGAAGCACTGAAGCTTTCTTT. Its translation: CASREGSTEAFF.

The J gene is TRBJ1-2, the V gene TRBV7-3; 11 nucleotides line up with TRBD1. The V gene's germline CDR1 is SGHTA and CDR2 FQGTGA. This CDR3 has 14 amino acids. Trimming removed 5 bases from V and 7 bases from J; junction bases left unmatched: 6. CDR3 sequence: CASSPDRGQGGYTF. The CDR3 DNA sequence: TGTGCCAGCAGCCCGGACAGGGGGCAGGGTGGCTACACCTTC.

Regarding this clone: The junction departs from germline at one end; a sequencing error may be responsible. This chain connects TRBV6-1 to TRBJ2-7, with D perhaps TRBD2 (5 bases). The CDR3 runs to 12 residues. CDR1 is MNHNS, CDR2 SASEGT, per germline. DNA of the CDR3: TGTGCCAGCACCGAGGGCTCCCACGAGCAGTACTTC. Its translation is CASTEGSHEQYF.

The chain joins TRBV5-6 to TRBJ2-7; 7 positions match TRBD1. The CDR3 covers 14 residues. CDR1 SGHDT and CDR2 YYEEEE come from the germline V gene. V was clipped by 0 bases and J by 5 bases; unmatched bases: 5. CDR3 loop: CASSLAWTGHEQYF. As DNA, the CDR3 is TGTGCCAGCAGCTTGGCTTGGACAGGTCACGAGCAGTACTTC.

The chain joins TRBV6-1 to TRBJ2-3; TRBD2 matches 7 bases. CDR1 is MNHNS, CDR2 SASEGT, per germline. J gave up 6 bases and V 6 bases, and 6 bases lay outside the gene matches. CDR3 length equals 13 residues. For the CDR3, the DNA is TGTGCCAGCAGGATGGCGGGAGCTGATACGCAGTATTTT. Translating it yields CASRMAGADTQYF.

The V gene is TRBV6-5, the J gene TRBJ1-1, with D possibly TRBD1 on 5 matching bases. The CDR3 runs to 13 residues. Germline lookup yields CDR1 MNHEY and CDR2 SVGAGI. The V gene lost 8 bases and the J gene lost 4 bases, with 14 bases spanning the gap. DNA for the CDR3: TGTGCCAGCTTTGGCCTTCAGGGCACTGAAGCTTTCTTT. As protein: CASFGLQGTEAFF.

V and J are TRBV28 and TRBJ1-5; TRBD1 aligns across 9 bases. CDR1 is MDHEN, CDR2 SYDVKM, per germline. V was clipped by 6 bases and J by 4 bases; unmatched bases: 7. This CDR3 spans 15 amino acids. The CDR3 nucleotides are TGTGCCAGCAGCTTTAAAGGACAGGGGAATCAGCCCCAGCATTTT. Amino acids: CASSFKGQGNQPQHF. The variable domain in full, with the rest retrieved from reference TRBV28 and TRBJ1-5, is DVKVTQSSRYLVKRTGEKVFLECVQDMDHENMFWYRQDPGLGLRLIYFSYDVKMKEKGDIPEGYSVSREKKERFSLILESASTNQTSMYLCASSFKGQGNQPQHFGDGTRLSIL.

V gene TRBV4-1 combines with J gene TRBJ2-7, with D hard to call. CDR3 length: 15 residues. CDR1 is MGHRA and CDR2 is YSYEKL in the germline V gene. Trimming cost V 0 bases and J 2 bases, with 11 bases left between them. CDR3 sequence (DNA): TGCGCCAGCAGCCAAGATAGCCGAGATGCCTACGAGCAGTACTTC. Amino acid sequence: CASSQDSRDAYEQYF.

This clone was picked up one time. The chain has TRBV19 and TRBJ1-1; 10 positions match TRBD1. V was clipped by 6 bases and J by 3 bases; unmatched bases: 4. The CDR3 runs to 14 residues. Germline CDR1 and CDR2: LNHDA and SQIVND (reference sequence). CDR3 amino acids: CASSATGGHTEAFF. In DNA form, the CDR3 reads TGTGCCAGTAGCGCGACAGGGGGCCACACTGAAGCTTTCTTT.

The chain carries TRBV4-1 and TRBJ2-3, with D perhaps TRBD2 (5 bases). V was pared by 5 bases and J by 6 bases, with 12 bases between. The CDR3 is 13 amino acids. Germline values: CDR1 MGHRA, CDR2 YSYEKL. CDR3 in amino acids: CASSAWTDDTQYF. In DNA, the CDR3 is TGCGCCAGCAGCGCATGGACTGACGATACGCAGTATTTT.

Here the CDR3 reads CASGLMGLHNEQFF. The CDR3 DNA reads as TGTGCCAGCGGACTAATGGGACTTCACAATGAGCAGTTCTTC. V is TRBV27 and J is TRBJ2-1; maybe TRBD2 (6 bases). CDR3 size: 14 residues. V was trimmed by 8 bases and J by 5 bases, leaving 16 bases between them. The germline V gene has CDR1 MNHEY and CDR2 SMNVEV (reference sequence).

The genes are TRBV9 and TRBJ1-3, with 8 bases identical to TRBD1. The V gene end was trimmed by 2 bases and the J gene end by 0 bases; junction bases not matched to a gene: 10. The CDR3 has 18 residues. Germline assignment: CDR1 SGDLS and CDR2 YYNGEE. The DNA of the CDR3 is TGTGCCAGCAGCGTGACTACCAGGGGGCCCGACTCTGGAAACACCATATATTTT. The encoded protein is CASSVTTRGPDSGNTIYF.

This rearrangement joins TRBV11-3 to TRBJ2-1; TRBD2 matches 9 bases. The trim removed 6 bases at V and 4 bases at J, leaving 10 bases unmatched. Germline V gene lookup returns CDR1 SGHNT and CDR2 YENEEA. CDR3 length equals 16 residues. The CDR3 reads CASSSYGTSFYNEQFF. CDR3 coding DNA: TGTGCCAGCAGTTCCTACGGGACTAGCTTTTACAATGAGCAGTTCTTC.

The chain couples TRBV7-8 to TRBJ2-3, with TRBD2 matching 7 bases. The CDR3 is made up of 17 amino acids. Losses at the gene ends were 5 bases for V and 0 bases for J; bases not matched to a gene: 11. Germline lookup yields CDR1 SGHVS and CDR2 FQNEAQ. CDR3: CASSPRLASPSTDTQYF. Written as DNA, the CDR3 is TGTGCCAGCAGCCCTAGACTAGCCAGCCCTAGCACAGATACGCAGTATTTT.

This chain connects TRBV7-8 to TRBJ2-3; TRBD2 agrees at 9 bases. CDR3 length: 14 residues. The junction had 2 bases not matched to a gene; V was cut back by 1 base and J by 6 bases. The germline gives CDR1 SGHVS, CDR2 FQNEAQ. CDR3 nucleotide sequence: TGTGCCAGCAGCTTAGTAGCGGGAGAGGATACGCAGTATTTT. Residues: CASSLVAGEDTQYF.

The rearrangement uses TRBV12-5 and TRBJ2-1, with 7 bases that match TRBD2. Germline CDR1 and CDR2: LGHNT and FRNRAP. With V trimmed by 6 bases and J by 13 bases, 6 bases remained unmatched. This CDR3 is built from 11 residues. The CDR3 DNA is TGTGCTAGTGGAAGGACTAGTCTTCAGTTCTTC. Its translation: CASGRTSLQFF. The full variable domain, rest sourced from reference TRBV12-5 and TRBJ2-1, is DARVTQTPRHKVTEMGQEVTMRCQPILGHNTVFWYRQTMMQGLELLAYFRNRAPLDDSGMPKDRFSAEMPDATLATLKIQPSEPRDSAVYFCASGRTSLQFFGPGTRLTVL.

The chain carries TRBV11-2 and TRBJ2-1; D might be TRBD1 (5 bases). Per the germline V gene, CDR1 is SGHAT and CDR2 is FQNNGV. The CDR3 has 16 amino acids. V was cut by 3 bases and J by 8 bases, with 20 bases left in between. The CDR3 region has the DNA TGTGCCAGCAGCTTTATAAGGCCGCCAGGGAAGGATGAGCAGTTCTTC. This encodes CASSFIRPPGKDEQFF. The full variable domain, its missing parts supplied by reference TRBV11-2 and TRBJ2-1, is EAGVAQSPRYKIIEKRQSVAFWCNPISGHATLYWYQQILGQGPKLLIQFQNNGVVDDSQLPKDRFSAERLKGVDSTLKIQPAKLEDSAVYLCASSFIRPPGKDEQFFGPGTRLTVL.

This clone was observed a single time. The gene calls are TRBV7-2 and TRBJ2-7, with D possibly matching TRBD2 (5 bases). Trimming took off 2 bases at V and 6 bases at J, with 8 bases between the two ends. The CDR3 contains 12 residues. In germline, CDR1 is SGHTA, CDR2 FQGNSA. CDR3 protein: CASSLLAPEQYF. As DNA, the CDR3 is TGTGCCAGCAGCTTACTAGCTCCCGAGCAGTACTTC. Based on the CDR3 plus reference TRBV7-2 and TRBJ2-7, the full variable domain is GAGVSQSPSNKVTEKGKDVELRCDPISGHTALYWYRQSLGQGLEFLIYFQGNSAPDKSGLPSDRFSAERTGGSVSTLTIQRTQQEDSAVYLCASSLLAPEQYFGPGTRLTVT.

The gene calls are TRBV11-2 and TRBJ1-3; D unresolved. Germline V CDR1 and CDR2: SGHAT, FQNNGV. V lost 9 bases to trimming and J lost 0 bases, with 9 bases between them. This CDR3 has 13 amino acids. The CDR3 DNA is TGTGCCAGTCGCGTACTCTCTGGAAACACCATATATTTT. Its translation is CASRVLSGNTIYF.

This chain joins TRBV7-3 and TRBJ1-1; 8 nucleotides match TRBD1. Germline V CDR1 and CDR2: SGHTA, FQGTGA. The J segment lost 4 bases and the V segment lost 3 bases, leaving 10 bases of the junction unmatched. The CDR3 sequence is 16 residues long. The CDR3 region is CASSFSLVQGGTEAFF. CDR3 sequence (DNA): TGTGCCAGCAGCTTCTCCCTTGTACAGGGGGGCACTGAAGCTTTCTTT.

This rearrangement joins TRBV29-1 to TRBJ2-2; D perhaps matches TRBD2 (5 bases). The CDR3 totals 16 residues. Germline CDR1 reads SQVTM; CDR2 reads ANQGSEA. Trimming pared 4 bases from V and 7 bases from J, leaving 22 bases between. The chain's CDR3 is CSVGLVEGEIIGELFF. The CDR3 bases are TGCAGCGTTGGTCTAGTAGAGGGCGAAATAATCGGGGAGCTGTTTTTT.

This rearrangement joins TRBV6-6 to TRBJ1-2, with D possibly being TRBD1 (5 bases). CDR3 length: 11 residues. Between the trimmed V and J ends, which lost 7 bases and 8 bases, there was a span of 11 bases. Germline V gives CDR1 MNHNY, CDR2 SVGAGI (reference sequence). DNA for the CDR3: TGTGCCAGCATCTCGGGACTCGGCTACACCTTC. Translating gives CASISGLGYTF.